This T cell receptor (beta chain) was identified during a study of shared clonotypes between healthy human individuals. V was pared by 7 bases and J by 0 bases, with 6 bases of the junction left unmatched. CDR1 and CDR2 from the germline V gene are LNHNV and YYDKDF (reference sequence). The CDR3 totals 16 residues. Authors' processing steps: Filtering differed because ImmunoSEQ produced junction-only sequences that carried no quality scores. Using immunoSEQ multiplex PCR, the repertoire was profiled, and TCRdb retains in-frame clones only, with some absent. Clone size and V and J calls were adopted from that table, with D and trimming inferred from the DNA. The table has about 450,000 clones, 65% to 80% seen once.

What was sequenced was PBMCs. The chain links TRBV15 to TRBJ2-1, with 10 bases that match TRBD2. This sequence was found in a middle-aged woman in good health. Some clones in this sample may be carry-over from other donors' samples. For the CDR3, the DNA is TGTGCCACCACAGCGGGAGGGCCTAGCTCCTACAATGAGCAGTTCTTC. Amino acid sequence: CATTAGGPSSYNEQFF.